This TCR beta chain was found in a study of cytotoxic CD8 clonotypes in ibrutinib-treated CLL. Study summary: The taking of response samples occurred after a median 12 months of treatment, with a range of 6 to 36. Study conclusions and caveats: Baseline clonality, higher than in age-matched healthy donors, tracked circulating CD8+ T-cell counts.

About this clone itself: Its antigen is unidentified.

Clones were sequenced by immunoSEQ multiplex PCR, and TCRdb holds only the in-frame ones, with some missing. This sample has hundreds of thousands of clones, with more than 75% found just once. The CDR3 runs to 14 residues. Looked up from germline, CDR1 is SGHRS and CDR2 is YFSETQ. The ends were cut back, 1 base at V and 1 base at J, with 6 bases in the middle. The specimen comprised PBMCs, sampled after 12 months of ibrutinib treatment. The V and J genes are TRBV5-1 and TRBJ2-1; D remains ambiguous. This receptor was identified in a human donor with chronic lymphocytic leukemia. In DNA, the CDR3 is TGCGCCAGCAGCTTGTATGAATCCTACAATGAGCAGTTCTTC. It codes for CASSLYESYNEQFF.